This is a list of T cell receptor beta chains from one sample in a study of shared clonotypes between healthy human individuals. Sequencing was performed with immunoSEQ multiplex PCR; in TCRdb, only in-frame clones are kept and a portion is missing. The repertoire holds under 1,100,000 clones, with around 76% as singletons. The sequencing input was memory CD4+ T cells sorted from blood. The origin of the receptors is a man younger than 30 in good health. Each CDR3 is given with its conserved first and last residue. The D gene is left open where the match is weak. Size is omitted from some rows. Given values are once, few, many or a class for expanded clones.

J,V,D,size,DNA,CDR3
TRBJ1-1,TRBV11-2,.,.,TGTGCCAGCAGCCCCCAGGGGCCGAACACTGAAGCTTTCTTT,CASSPQGPNTEAFF
TRBJ1-1,TRBV2,.,.,TGTGCCAGCAGTGGGACAGAACCCCCGCGGTACGCTTTCTTT,CASSGTEPPRYAFF
TRBJ2-5,TRBV18,.,.,TGTGCCAGCTCAGGAGGCGGACAAGAGACCCAGTACTTC,CASSGGGQETQYF
TRBJ1-3,TRBV28,.,.,TGTGCCAGCAGGGGTCACAGAGACTCTGGAAACACCATATATTTT,CASRGHRDSGNTIYF
TRBJ1-3,TRBV28,.,.,TGTGCCAGCAGCCTTTACATGGGAAACACCATATATTTT,CASSLYMGNTIYF
TRBJ2-3,TRBV5-5,.,.,TGTGCCAGCAGTTCCAATCGGGGGAAACAGACAGATACGCAGTATTTT,CASSSNRGKQTDTQYF
TRBJ1-2,TRBV7-6,.,.,TGTGCCAGCAGCTCAGGCCGGACTAACTATGGCTACACCTTC,CASSSGRTNYGYTF
TRBJ1-1,TRBV4-1,TRBD1,.,TGCGCCAGCAGCGCAACCCGGGACAGACGGGTAACGGGGAACACTGAAGCTTTCTTT,CASSATRDRRVTGNTEAFF
TRBJ2-7,TRBV6-5,.,.,TGTGCCAGCAGTTACAGACACACCAACTCCTACGAGCAGTACTTC,CASSYRHTNSYEQYF
TRBJ2-1,TRBV9,.,few,TGTGCCAGCAGCGTAGATCAGGGCTCCTACAATGAGCAGTTCTTC,CASSVDQGSYNEQFF
TRBJ2-5,TRBV7-2,.,.,TGTGCCAGCAGCTTAGCAGAGACCCAGTACTTC,CASSLAETQYF
TRBJ1-1,TRBV10-2,.,few,TGCGCCAGCAGTGAGTCCAGGATCAGCTTGAACACTGAAGCTTTCTTT,CASSESRISLNTEAFF
TRBJ2-7,TRBV6-5,.,.,TGTGCCAGCAGTCGGGGAGGGGGGCTCGAGCAGTACTTC,CASSRGGGLEQYF
TRBJ2-7,TRBV30,.,.,TGTGCCTGGAGTGTACGGGGACCCGAGCAGTACTTC,CAWSVRGPEQYF
TRBJ2-7,TRBV5-4,.,.,TGTGCCAGCAGCTTGGATCCAGCCTCCTACGAGCAGTACTTC,CASSLDPASYEQYF
TRBJ2-2,TRBV5-1,TRBD1,.,TGCGCCAGCAGGAATACAGGGGACCCCGGCGGGGAGCTGTTTTTT,CASRNTGDPGGELFF
TRBJ2-5,TRBV7-9,TRBD2,.,TGTGCCAGCAGCCCCCTCTTGGGGGGGTTAGAGACCCAGTACTTC,CASSPLLGGLETQYF
TRBJ2-3,TRBV30,TRBD2,.,TGTGCCTGGAGTGTCCAGCGGGAATTGTATGCGCAGCGTCCAGATACGCAGTATTTT,CAWSVQRELYAQRPDTQYF
TRBJ2-1,TRBV10-2,.,.,TGCGCCAGCAGGCCCCCCAGCCATGAGCAGTTCTTC,CASRPPSHEQFF
TRBJ1-1,TRBV2,TRBD1,.,TGTGCCAGCTTTTTCTGGGGGACAGGTCGACGCTCGAACACTGAAGCTTTCTTT,CASFFWGTGRRSNTEAFF
TRBJ2-1,TRBV6-1,.,.,TGTGCCAGCCAACTTAGCTCCTACAATGAGCAGTTCTTC,CASQLSSYNEQFF
TRBJ2-2,TRBV18,.,.,TGTGCCAGCTCACCATCGAACACCGGGGAGCTGTTTTTT,CASSPSNTGELFF
TRBJ1-2,TRBV5-6,.,.,TGTGCCAGCAGCCTCGGACTCCTGGGAGGGGGCTACACCTTC,CASSLGLLGGGYTF
TRBJ2-1,TRBV11-3,.,.,TGTGCCAGCAGCCCCCCCCCAGCACGTGTTGAGCAGTTCTTC,CASSPPPARVEQFF
TRBJ1-6,TRBV30,.,.,TGTGCCTGGAGACCGGGCTCGGATAATTCACCCCTCCACTTT,CAWRPGSDNSPLHF
TRBJ2-4,TRBV7-2,TRBD1,.,TGTGCCAGCAGCTTGACAGGGGGCCTGGGAAACATTCAGTACTTC,CASSLTGGLGNIQYF
TRBJ1-1,TRBV9,.,few,TGTGCCAGCAGCCCCCTCGGCTCGCGGACTGAAGCTTTCTTT,CASSPLGSRTEAFF
TRBJ2-3,TRBV2,.,few,TGTGCCAGCAGCCGGGACGGTAGCACAGATACGCAGTATTTT,CASSRDGSTDTQYF
TRBJ2-2,TRBV6-4,.,.,TGTGCCAGCAGTGAAGAGGAATCCGCCGGGGAGCTGTTTTTT,CASSEEESAGELFF
TRBJ2-7,TRBV10-3,.,.,TGTGCCATCGGTAGATCTAGCTCCTACGAGCAGTACTTC,CAIGRSSSYEQYF
TRBJ1-1,TRBV7-2,.,.,TGTGCCAGCAGCCCGGACCACCTTGGGGCTTTCTTT,CASSPDHLGAFF
TRBJ2-3,TRBV5-1,.,.,TGCGCCAGCCGTCAGGGGTCTAGCACAGATACGCAGTATTTT,CASRQGSSTDTQYF
TRBJ2-7,TRBV6-1,.,.,TGTGCCAGCAGTGTCTCCACTATCAGCTCCTACGAGCAGTACTTC,CASSVSTISSYEQYF
TRBJ2-2,TRBV19,TRBD2,.,TGTGCCAGTAGCGGTAGCGGGGGGTTCACCGGGGAGCTGTTTTTT,CASSGSGGFTGELFF
TRBJ1-3,TRBV9,.,once,TGTGCCAGCAGCGTAACAAGCTTCTCTGGAAACACCATATATTTT,CASSVTSFSGNTIYF
TRBJ2-1,TRBV11-2,.,many,TGTGCCAGCAGCCGAGAACCGCTAGTTTTCTCCTACAATGAGCAGTTCTTC,CASSREPLVFSYNEQFF
TRBJ2-3,TRBV7-2,TRBD2,few,TGTGCCAGCAGCTCTGGACTAGCGGGAGGGTTGGGTACGCAGTATTTT,CASSSGLAGGLGTQYF
TRBJ1-1,TRBV27,.,.,TGTGCCAGCGGTTTTCGAACCTTCGAGGCTTTCTTT,CASGFRTFEAFF
TRBJ2-3,TRBV6-1,TRBD2,.,TGTGCCAGCATATTAGCGGGAGGGCCGAAAGATACGCAGTATTTT,CASILAGGPKDTQYF
TRBJ1-2,TRBV2,.,.,TGTGCCAGCAGGCTCCGGGGAGAGCCGGGCTACACCTTC,CASRLRGEPGYTF
TRBJ2-1,TRBV6-5,TRBD2,once,TGTGCCAGCAGTTACTGGGGAGGGAGCTCCTACAATGAGCAGTTCTTC,CASSYWGGSSYNEQFF
TRBJ2-5,TRBV19,TRBD1,.,TGTGCCAGTAGGATAACAGGGGAAGAGACCCAGTACTTC,CASRITGEETQYF